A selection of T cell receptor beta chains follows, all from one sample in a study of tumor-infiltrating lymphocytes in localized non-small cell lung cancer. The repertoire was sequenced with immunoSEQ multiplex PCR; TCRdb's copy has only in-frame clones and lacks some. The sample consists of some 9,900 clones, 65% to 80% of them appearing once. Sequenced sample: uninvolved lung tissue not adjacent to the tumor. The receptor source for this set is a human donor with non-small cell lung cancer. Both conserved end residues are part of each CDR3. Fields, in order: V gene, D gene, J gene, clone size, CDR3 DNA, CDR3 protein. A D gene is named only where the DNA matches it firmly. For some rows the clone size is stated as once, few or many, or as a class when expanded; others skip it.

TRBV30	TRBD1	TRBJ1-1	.	TGTGCCTGGAGTGTCCCACCAGGGGGCTTTGCTGAAGCTTTCTTT	CAWSVPPGGFAEAFF
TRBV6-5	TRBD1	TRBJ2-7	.	TGTGCCAGCAGGAGACCGGGACAGGGGGCTATCGAGCAGTACTTC	CASRRPGQGAIEQYF
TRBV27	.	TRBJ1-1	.	TGTGCCAGCAGTTTATCTGGACCTAGTGAAGCTTTCTTT	CASSLSGPSEAFF
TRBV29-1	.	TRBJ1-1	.	TGCAGCGTTGAAGGAAGGAACACTGAAGCTTTCTTT	CSVEGRNTEAFF
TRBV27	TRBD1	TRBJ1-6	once	TGTGCCAGCAGTTGGGGGACAGGGAGGAATTCACCCCTCCACTTT	CASSWGTGRNSPLHF
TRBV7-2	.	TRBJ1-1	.	TGTGCCAGCAGCTTGCTACAGGGAAACACTGAAGCTTTCTTT	CASSLLQGNTEAFF
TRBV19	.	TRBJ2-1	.	TGTGCCAGTAGTATTGTCCAACTAGCTTGGTTCAATGAGCAGTTCTTC	CASSIVQLAWFNEQFF
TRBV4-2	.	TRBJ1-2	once	TGTGCCAGCAGCCAGTCAGGGGATAGTCTCTATGGCTACACCTTC	CASSQSGDSLYGYTF
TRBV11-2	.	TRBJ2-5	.	TGTGCCAGCAGCTTAGGCACCGCCCAAGAGACCCAGTACTTC	CASSLGTAQETQYF
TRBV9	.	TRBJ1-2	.	TGTGCCAGCAGCGTAGAGGTGGGGTCGGCTGGCTACACCTTC	CASSVEVGSAGYTF
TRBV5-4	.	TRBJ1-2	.	TGTGCCAGCAGCACGGGGGAAGGGGGAAACTATGGCTACACCTTC	CASSTGEGGNYGYTF
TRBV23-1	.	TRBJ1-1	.	TGCGCCAGCACCCCCGCCGGGACCGGACAAACTGAAGCTTTCTTT	CASTPAGTGQTEAFF
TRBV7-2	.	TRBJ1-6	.	TGTGCCAGCAGCCCACAGGGCCGAGCACCCCTCCACTTT	CASSPQGRAPLHF
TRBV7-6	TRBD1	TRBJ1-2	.	TGTGCCAGCAGCTTAGGGACAGGGGGCTTGACTGATGGCTACACCTTC	CASSLGTGGLTDGYTF
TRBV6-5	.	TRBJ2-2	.	TGTGCCAGCAGTCAGGGAAACGGGGAGCTGTTTTTT	CASSQGNGELFF
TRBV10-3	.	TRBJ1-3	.	TGTGCCATCAGTGAAGACATCCCTGGAAACACCATATATTTT	CAISEDIPGNTIYF
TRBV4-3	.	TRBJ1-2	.	TGCGCCAGCAGCCAAAGGTCTGGGCCAGACTATGGCTACACCTTC	CASSQRSGPDYGYTF
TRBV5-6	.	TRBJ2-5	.	TGTGCCAGCAGCTTTCGTCGGGCTGGTATCCAGTACTTC	CASSFRRAGIQYF
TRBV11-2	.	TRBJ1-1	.	TGTGCCAGCAGCTTTTCTTTATCAGTCGATGAAGCTTTCTTT	CASSFSLSVDEAFF
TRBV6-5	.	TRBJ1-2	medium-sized	TGTGCCAGCCGACCAACCGGGTTTGAAGATGGCTACACCTTC	CASRPTGFEDGYTF
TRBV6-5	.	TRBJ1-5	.	TGTGCCAGCAGTTACTCTTCCTATAGCAATCAGCCCCAGCATTTT	CASSYSSYSNQPQHF
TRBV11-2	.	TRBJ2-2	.	TGTGCCAGCAGCTCCAAGATTTTGCGGGGCACCGGGGAGCTGTTTTTT	CASSSKILRGTGELFF
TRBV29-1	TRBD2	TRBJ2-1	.	TGCAGCTTCCTCCGGGGGGTCGGAGGTGAGCAGTTCTTC	CSFLRGVGGEQFF